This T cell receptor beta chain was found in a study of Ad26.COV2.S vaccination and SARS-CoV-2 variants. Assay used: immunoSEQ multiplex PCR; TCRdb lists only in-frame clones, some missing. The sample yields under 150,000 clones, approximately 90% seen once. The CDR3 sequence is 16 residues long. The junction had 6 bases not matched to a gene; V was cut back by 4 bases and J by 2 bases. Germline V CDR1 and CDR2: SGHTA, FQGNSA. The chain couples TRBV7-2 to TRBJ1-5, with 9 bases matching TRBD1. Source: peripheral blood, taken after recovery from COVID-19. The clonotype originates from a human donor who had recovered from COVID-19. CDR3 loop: CASSSSRTGGNQPQHF. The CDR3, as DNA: TGTGCCAGCAGCTCCTCCCGGACAGGGGGCAATCAGCCCCAGCATTTT.